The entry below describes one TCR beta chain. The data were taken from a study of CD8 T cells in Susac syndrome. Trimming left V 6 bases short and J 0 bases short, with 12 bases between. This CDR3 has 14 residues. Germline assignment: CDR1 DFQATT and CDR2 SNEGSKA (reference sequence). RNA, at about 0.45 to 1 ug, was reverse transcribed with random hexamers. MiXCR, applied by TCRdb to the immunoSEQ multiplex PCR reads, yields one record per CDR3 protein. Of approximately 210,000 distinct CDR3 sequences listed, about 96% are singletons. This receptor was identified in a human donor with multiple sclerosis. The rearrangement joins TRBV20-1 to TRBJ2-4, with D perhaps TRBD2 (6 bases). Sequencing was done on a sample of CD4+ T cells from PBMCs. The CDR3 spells CSASGGLAKNIQYF. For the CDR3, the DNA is TGCAGTGCCAGTGGGGGACTAGCCAAAAACATTCAGTACTTC.